This T cell receptor (beta chain) was identified during a study of shared clonotypes between healthy human individuals. Clones were read by immunoSEQ multiplex PCR, and TCRdb kept only the in-frame ones, dropping some. The sample has about 510,000 clones; 79% are singletons. About this clone: Antigen: not known.

The CDR3 is 15 residues long. Deletions cut 0 bases from V and 5 bases from J, with 11 bases between. The V gene's germline CDR1 is SGHRS and CDR2 YFSETQ. Points from the study as a whole: Depth of sequencing was expected to influence donor clonotype sharing.

The sequence was obtained from a woman between 35 and 50 years old in good health. Some clones in this sample may be carry-over from other donors' samples. Input material: PBMCs. This rearrangement joins TRBV5-1 to TRBJ2-2; TRBD1 is a possible D gene (6 bases). In DNA form, the CDR3 reads TGCGCCAGCAGCTTGGACAGGGCTGTAACCGGGGAGCTGTTTTTT. Translating it yields CASSLDRAVTGELFF. Filled out from reference TRBV5-1 and TRBJ2-2, the complete variable domain reads KAGVTQTPRYLIKTRGQQVTLSCSPISGHRSVSWYQQTPGQGLQFLFEYFSETQRNKGNFPGRFSGRQFSNSRSEMNVSTLELGDSALYLCASSLDRAVTGELFFGEGSRLTVL.